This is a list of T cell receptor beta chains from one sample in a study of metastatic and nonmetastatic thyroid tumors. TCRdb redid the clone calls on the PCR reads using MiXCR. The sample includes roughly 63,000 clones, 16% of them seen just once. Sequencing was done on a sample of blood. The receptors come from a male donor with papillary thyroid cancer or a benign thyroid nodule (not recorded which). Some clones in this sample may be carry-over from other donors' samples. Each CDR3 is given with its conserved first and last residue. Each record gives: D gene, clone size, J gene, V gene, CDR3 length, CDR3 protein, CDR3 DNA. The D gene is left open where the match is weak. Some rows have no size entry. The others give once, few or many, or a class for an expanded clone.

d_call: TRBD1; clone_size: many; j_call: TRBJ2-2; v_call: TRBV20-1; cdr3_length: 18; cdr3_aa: CSARAYGGTGGNTGELFF; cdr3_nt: TGCAGTGCTAGAGCATACGGCGGGACAGGGGGCAACACCGGGGAGCTGTTTTTT
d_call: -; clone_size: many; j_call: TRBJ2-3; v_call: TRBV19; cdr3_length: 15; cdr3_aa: CASSMKTSGPDTQYF; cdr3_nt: TGTGCCAGTAGTATGAAGACCTCGGGCCCAGATACGCAGTATTTT
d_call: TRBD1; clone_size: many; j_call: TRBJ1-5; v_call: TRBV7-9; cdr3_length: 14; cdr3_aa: CASSFTGEAQPQHF; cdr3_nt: TGTGCCAGCAGCTTTACAGGGGAGGCTCAGCCCCAGCATTTT
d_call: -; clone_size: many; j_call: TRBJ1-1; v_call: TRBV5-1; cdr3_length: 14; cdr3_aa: CASSPGSGNTEAFF; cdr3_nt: TGCGCCAGCAGCCCAGGGTCGGGGAACACTGAAGCTTTCTTT
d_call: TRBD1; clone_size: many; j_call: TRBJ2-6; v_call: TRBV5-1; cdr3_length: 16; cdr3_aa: CASSFTGDSGANVLTF; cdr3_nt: TGCGCCAGCAGCTTCACAGGGGACTCTGGGGCCAACGTCCTGACTTTC
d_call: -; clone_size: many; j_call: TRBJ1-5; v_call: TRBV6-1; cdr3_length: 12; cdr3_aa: CASRGLNQPQHF; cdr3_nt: TGTGCCAGCAGGGGCCTCAATCAGCCCCAGCATTTT
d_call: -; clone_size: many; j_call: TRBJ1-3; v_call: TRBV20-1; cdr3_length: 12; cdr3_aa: CSARVSENTIYF; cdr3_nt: TGCAGTGCTAGAGTCAGTGAAAACACCATATATTTT
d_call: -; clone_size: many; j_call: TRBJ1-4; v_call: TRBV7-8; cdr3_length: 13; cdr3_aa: CASSLEAVEKLFF; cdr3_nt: TGTGCCAGCAGCTTAGAGGCGGTAGAAAAACTGTTTTTT
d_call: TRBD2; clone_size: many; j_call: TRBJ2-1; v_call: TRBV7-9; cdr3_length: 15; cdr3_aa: CASSLEMGLANEQFF; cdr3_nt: TGTGCCAGCAGCTTAGAGATGGGACTAGCCAATGAGCAGTTCTTC
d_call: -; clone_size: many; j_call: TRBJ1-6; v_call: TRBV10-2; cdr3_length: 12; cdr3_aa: CASREHNSPLHF; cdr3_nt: TGCGCCAGCAGGGAGCATAATTCACCCCTCCACTTT
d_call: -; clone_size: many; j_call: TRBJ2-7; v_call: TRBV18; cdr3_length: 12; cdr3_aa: CASSPPSDEQYF; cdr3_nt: TGTGCCAGCTCACCGCCCTCGGACGAGCAGTACTTC
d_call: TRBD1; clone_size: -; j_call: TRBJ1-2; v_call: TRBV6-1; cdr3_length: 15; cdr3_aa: CASSNPPGQGLGYTF; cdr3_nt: TGTGCCAGCAGCAACCCTCCGGGACAGGGCCTGGGCTACACCTTC
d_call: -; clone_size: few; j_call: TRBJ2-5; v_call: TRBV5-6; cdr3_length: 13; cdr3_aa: CASRDTGSETQYF; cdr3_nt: TGTGCCAGCAGGGATACAGGGTCAGAGACCCAGTACTTC
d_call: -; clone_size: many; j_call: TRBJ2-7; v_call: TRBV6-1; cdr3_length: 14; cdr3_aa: CASINGGRRYEQYF; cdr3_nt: TGTGCCAGCATCAATGGTGGACGGAGATACGAGCAGTACTTC
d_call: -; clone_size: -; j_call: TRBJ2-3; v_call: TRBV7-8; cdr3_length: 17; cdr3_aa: CASSLMIGTASTDTQYF; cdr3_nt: TGTGCCAGCAGCTTAATGATTGGTACAGCGAGCACAGATACGCAGTATTTT
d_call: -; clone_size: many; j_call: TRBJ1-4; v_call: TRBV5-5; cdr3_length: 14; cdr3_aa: CASSLSGGGEKLFF; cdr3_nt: TGTGCCAGCAGCCTCTCCGGGGGAGGTGAAAAACTGTTTTTT
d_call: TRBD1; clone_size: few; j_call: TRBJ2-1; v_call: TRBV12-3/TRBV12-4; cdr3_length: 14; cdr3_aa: CASSPLTGEYEHFF; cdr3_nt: TGTGCCAGCAGTCCCCTGACAGGGGAGTATGAGCATTTCTTC
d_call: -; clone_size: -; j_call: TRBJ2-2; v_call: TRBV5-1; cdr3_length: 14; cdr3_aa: CASRDSLNTGKLFF; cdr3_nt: TGCGCCAGCAGGGACTCTCTGAACACCGGGAAGCTGTTTTTT
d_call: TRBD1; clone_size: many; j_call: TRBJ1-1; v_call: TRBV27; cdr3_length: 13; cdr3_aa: CASSYGQGAEAFF; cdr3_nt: TGTGCCAGCAGTTACGGACAGGGGGCTGAAGCTTTCTTT
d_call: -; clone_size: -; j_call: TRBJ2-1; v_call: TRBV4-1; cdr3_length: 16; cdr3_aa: CASSQPVCFTVNEQFF; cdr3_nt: TGCGCCAGCAGCCAGCCTGTGTGTTTCACGGTCAATGAGCAGTTCTTC
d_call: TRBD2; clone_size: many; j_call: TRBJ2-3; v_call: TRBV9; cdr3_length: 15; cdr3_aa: CASSVGAGGTDTQYF; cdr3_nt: TGTGCCAGCAGCGTGGGAGCGGGAGGGACAGATACGCAGTATTTT
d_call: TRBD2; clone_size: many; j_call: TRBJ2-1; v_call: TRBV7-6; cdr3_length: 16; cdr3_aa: CASSLNSGGAYNEQFF; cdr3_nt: TGTGCCAGCAGCTTAAATAGCGGGGGAGCCTACAATGAGCAGTTCTTC
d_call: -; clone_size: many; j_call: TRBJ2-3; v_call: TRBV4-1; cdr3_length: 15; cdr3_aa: CASSQELLLGDTQYF; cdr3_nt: TGCGCCAGCAGCCAAGAACTCCTTCTCGGGGATACGCAGTATTTT
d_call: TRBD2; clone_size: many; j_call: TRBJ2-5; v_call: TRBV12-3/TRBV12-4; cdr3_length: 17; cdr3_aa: CASSLAVTSGSWETQYF; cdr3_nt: TGTGCCAGCAGTTTAGCGGTGACTAGCGGGAGTTGGGAGACCCAGTACTTC
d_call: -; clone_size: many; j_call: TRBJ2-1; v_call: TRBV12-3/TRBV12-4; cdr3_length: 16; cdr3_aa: CASSLPDKGFYNEQFF; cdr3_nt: TGTGCCAGCAGTTTGCCCGACAAGGGCTTCTACAATGAGCAGTTCTTC
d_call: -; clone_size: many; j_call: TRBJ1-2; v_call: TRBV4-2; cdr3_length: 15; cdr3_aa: CASSQAEGGWEGYTF; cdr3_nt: TGTGCCAGCAGCCAAGCCGAGGGGGGTTGGGAGGGCTACACCTTC
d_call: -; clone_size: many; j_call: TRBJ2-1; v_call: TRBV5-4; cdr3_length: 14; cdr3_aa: CASSALKVPNEQFF; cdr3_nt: TGTGCCAGCAGCGCGCTTAAGGTACCGAATGAGCAGTTCTTC
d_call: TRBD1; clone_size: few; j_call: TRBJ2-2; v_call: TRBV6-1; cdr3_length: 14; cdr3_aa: CANTGTGVTGELFF; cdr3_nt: TGTGCCAACACCGGGACAGGGGTCACCGGGGAGCTGTTTTTT
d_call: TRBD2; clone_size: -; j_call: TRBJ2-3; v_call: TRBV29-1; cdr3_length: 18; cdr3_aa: CSVEDDVLLAGTPDTQYF; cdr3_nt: TGCAGCGTTGAAGATGACGTGTTGCTAGCGGGGACGCCAGATACGCAGTATTTT
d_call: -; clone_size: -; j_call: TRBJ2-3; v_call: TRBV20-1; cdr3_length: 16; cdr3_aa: CSARDFMESEGDTQYF; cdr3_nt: TGCAGTGCTAGAGATTTCATGGAGTCTGAAGGAGATACGCAGTATTTT
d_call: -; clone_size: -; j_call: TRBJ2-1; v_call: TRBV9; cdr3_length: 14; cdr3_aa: CASSVVTGVNEQFF; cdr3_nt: TGTGCCAGCAGCGTAGTAACGGGCGTTAATGAGCAGTTCTTC
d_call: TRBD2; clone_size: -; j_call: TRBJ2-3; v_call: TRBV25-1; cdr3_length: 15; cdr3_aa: CASGRLAGSTDTQYF; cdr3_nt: TGTGCCAGCGGGCGACTAGCGGGCAGCACAGATACGCAGTATTTT
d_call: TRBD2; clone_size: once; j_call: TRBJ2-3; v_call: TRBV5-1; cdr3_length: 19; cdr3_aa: CASSLDGGTSGVSTDTQYF; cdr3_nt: TGCGCCAGCAGCTTGGACGGGGGGACTAGCGGGGTGAGCACAGATACGCAGTATTTT
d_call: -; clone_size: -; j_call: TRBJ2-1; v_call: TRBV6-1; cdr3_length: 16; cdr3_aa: CASSEVIHGGENEQFF; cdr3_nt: TGTGCCAGCAGTGAAGTGATCCATGGGGGAGAAAATGAGCAGTTCTTC
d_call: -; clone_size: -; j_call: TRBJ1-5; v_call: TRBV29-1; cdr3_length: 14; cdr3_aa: CSVGSGSINQPQHF; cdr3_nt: TGCAGCGTTGGATCTGGGTCCATCAATCAGCCCCAGCATTTT
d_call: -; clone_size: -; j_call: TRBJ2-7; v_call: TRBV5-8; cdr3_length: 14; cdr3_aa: CASSLFSDRYEQYF; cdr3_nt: TGTGCCAGCAGCTTGTTCAGCGATCGCTACGAGCAGTACTTC
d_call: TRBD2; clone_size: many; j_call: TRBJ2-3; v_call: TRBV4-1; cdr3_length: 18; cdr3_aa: CASSLGTSGGAGTDTQYF; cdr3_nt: TGCGCCAGCAGCCTAGGGACTAGCGGGGGGGCGGGCACAGATACGCAGTATTTT
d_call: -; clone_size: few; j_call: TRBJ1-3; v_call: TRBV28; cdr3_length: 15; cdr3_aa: CASSFYGGSGNTIYF; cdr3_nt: TGTGCCAGCAGTTTTTACGGGGGTTCGGGAAACACCATATATTTT
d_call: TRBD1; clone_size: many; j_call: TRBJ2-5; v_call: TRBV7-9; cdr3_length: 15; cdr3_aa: CASSLSQGAGETQYF; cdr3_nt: TGTGCCAGCAGCTTAAGCCAGGGGGCGGGGGAGACCCAGTACTTC
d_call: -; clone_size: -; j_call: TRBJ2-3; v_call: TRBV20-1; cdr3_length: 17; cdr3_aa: CSARVGFCGDSTDTQYF; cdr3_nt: TGCAGTGCTAGGGTGGGTTTTTGCGGGGATAGTACAGATACGCAGTATTTT
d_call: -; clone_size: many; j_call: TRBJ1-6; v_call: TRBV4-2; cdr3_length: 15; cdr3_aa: CASSQDPGAASPLHF; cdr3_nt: TGTGCCAGCAGCCAAGATCCGGGGGCAGCTTCACCCCTCCACTTT
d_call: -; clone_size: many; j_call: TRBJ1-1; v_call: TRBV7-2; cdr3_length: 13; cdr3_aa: CASSFGENTEAFF; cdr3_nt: TGTGCCAGCAGCTTTGGGGAGAACACTGAAGCTTTCTTT
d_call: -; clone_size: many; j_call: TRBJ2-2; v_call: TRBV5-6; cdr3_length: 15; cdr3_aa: CASSLARVNTGELFF; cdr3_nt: TGTGCCAGCAGCTTGGCCAGGGTGAACACCGGGGAGCTGTTTTTT
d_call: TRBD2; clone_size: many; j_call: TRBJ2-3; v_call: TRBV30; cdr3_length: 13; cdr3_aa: CASAVAGTDTQYF; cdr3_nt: TGTGCCTCAGCGGTAGCGGGGACAGATACGCAGTATTTT
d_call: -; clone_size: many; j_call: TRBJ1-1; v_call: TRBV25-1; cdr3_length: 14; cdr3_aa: CASSDGTVNTEAFF; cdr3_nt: TGTGCCAGCAGTGACGGGACGGTGAACACTGAAGCTTTCTTT
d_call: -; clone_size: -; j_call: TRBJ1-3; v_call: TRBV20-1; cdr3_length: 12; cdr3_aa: CSAGHGGNTMYF; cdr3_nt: TGCAGTGCTGGACATGGAGGAAACACCATGTATTTT
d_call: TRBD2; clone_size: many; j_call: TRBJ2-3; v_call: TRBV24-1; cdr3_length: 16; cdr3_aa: CATSDYERGDTDTQYF; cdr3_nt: TGTGCCACCAGTGATTACGAGCGGGGGGACACAGATACGCAGTATTTT
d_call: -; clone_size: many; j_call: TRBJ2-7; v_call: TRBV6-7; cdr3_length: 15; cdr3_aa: CASSLKDKAGYEQYF; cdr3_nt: TGTGCCAGCAGTCTTAAGGACAAGGCGGGGTACGAGCAGTACTTC
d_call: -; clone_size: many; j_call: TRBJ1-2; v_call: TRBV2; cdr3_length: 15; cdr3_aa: CASRSAGTEGYGYTF; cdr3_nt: TGTGCCAGCAGATCCGCCGGGACTGAGGGCTATGGCTACACCTTC
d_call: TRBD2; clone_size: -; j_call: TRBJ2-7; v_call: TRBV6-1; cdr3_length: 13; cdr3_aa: CASRPVGGNEQYF; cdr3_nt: TGTGCCAGCAGACCCGTGGGGGGGAACGAGCAGTACTTC
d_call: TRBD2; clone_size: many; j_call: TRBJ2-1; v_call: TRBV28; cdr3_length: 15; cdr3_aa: CASSSGGISDNEQFF; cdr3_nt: TGTGCCAGCAGCAGCGGGGGTATCTCCGACAATGAGCAGTTCTTC
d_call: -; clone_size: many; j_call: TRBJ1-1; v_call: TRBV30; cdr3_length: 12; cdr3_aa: CAWSVGNTEAFF; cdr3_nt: TGTGCCTGGAGTGTTGGGAACACTGAAGCTTTCTTT
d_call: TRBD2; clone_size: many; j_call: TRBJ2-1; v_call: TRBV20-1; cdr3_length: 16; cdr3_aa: CSAREDRTSGSNEQFF; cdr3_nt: TGCAGTGCTAGAGAGGACAGGACTAGCGGGAGCAATGAGCAGTTCTTC